Detailed here is one T cell receptor (beta chain). What it binds is unknown. Sequencing used immunoSEQ multiplex PCR; TCRdb keeps in-frame clones, though not all of them. The sample gives tens of thousands of clones, 86% of which show up once; 6.4% is in the top ten. This record comes from a study of T cells in localized non-small cell lung cancer. Study outcomes and limitations: Appearing in adjacent lung were a median about 50 of the top 100 tumor clones. Highest T cell clonality was seen in uninvolved adjacent lung, surpassing that measured in tumor. Longer overall survival accompanied higher blood T cell density. Heterogeneity stays possible, as sequencing covered only one tumor region.

Germline V gene data show CDR1 as SEHNR and CDR2 as FQNEAQ (reference sequence). The germline V and J ends were trimmed by 8 bases and 5 bases, with 18 bases remaining between them. The CDR3 is 15 residues long. Here the sequenced sample was peripheral blood, taken before any cancer treatment. This chain connects TRBV7-9 to TRBJ1-4, with TRBD1 as a possible D gene (6 bases). The TCR was taken from a man aged 40-75 years with stage I lung adenocarcinoma. The CDR3 region is CASGEGGWSNEKLFF. The CDR3 region has the DNA TGTGCCAGCGGAGAGGGGGGGTGGTCAAATGAAAAACTGTTTTTT.